These T cell receptor beta chains were read from a single sample in a study of T-cell memory formation after mild COVID-19. TCRdb re-derived calls from the 5' RACE reads in MiXCR, one entry per CDR3 protein. The sample carries about 260,000 distinct CDR3 sequences, roughly 17% recorded once. The source material was PBMCs or a T cell subset sorted from them (not recorded which). The source of these receptors is a man in his late teens or twenties who had mild COVID-19 (a few samples of this study predate the infection). Cell type and time point are not known. CDR3s include the opening cysteine and the closing phenylalanine or tryptophan. A D gene is named only where the DNA matches it firmly. The size field is filled for only some rows; it gives once, few, many or a size class.

>TRBJ1-2|few|TRBV7-2|-
TGTGCCAGCAGTCCCGACAATAACTATGGCTACACCTTC
CASSPDNNYGYTF
>TRBJ2-2|few|TRBV29-1|-
TGCAGCGTTGAACCAACGAACACCGGGGAGCTGTTTTTT
CSVEPTNTGELFF
>TRBJ2-5|-|TRBV7-2|TRBD2
TGTGCCAGTTGGGGGGGTTCGTCCCAGTACTTC
CASWGGSSQYF
>TRBJ2-7|-|TRBV6-5|-
TGTGCCAGCACGCAGGGGTCGTTCTCCTACGAGCAGTACTTC
CASTQGSFSYEQYF
>TRBJ2-5|-|TRBV7-2|TRBD2
TGTGCCAGCAGCTTACCCACGCTAGCGGGGGGGCGGGAGACCCAGTACTTC
CASSLPTLAGGRETQYF
>TRBJ1-2|-|TRBV19|-
TGTGCCAGTAGTCCACAGATTAACTATGGCTACACCTTC
CASSPQINYGYTF
>TRBJ2-7|few|TRBV6-6|-
TGTGCCAGCTCCGGACAAAAGTACGAGCAGTACTTC
CASSGQKYEQYF
>TRBJ1-1|few|TRBV7-2|-
TGTGCCAGCAGCCCCAACTGGGGTTTGAATACTGAAGCTTTCTTT
CASSPNWGLNTEAFF
>TRBJ2-1|few|TRBV7-3|-
TGTGCCAGCAGCTTGCGTCCTGAAGGTGAGCAGTTCTTC
CASSLRPEGEQFF
>TRBJ2-1|few|TRBV7-2|-
TGTGCCAGCAGCTTATCCCCAGCGAAGCAGGAGCAGTTCTTC
CASSLSPAKQEQFF
>TRBJ2-2|few|TRBV20-1|-
TGCAGTGCTAGAGAAACTCGCGCGGTGAACACCGGGGAGCTGTTTTTT
CSARETRAVNTGELFF
>TRBJ2-5|many|TRBV7-2|-
TGTGCCAGCAGCCAGCGGCAGACCCAGTACTTC
CASSQRQTQYF
>TRBJ2-7|many|TRBV18|-
TGTGCCAGCTCAACGGACAGTTACGAGCAGTACTTC
CASSTDSYEQYF
>TRBJ1-1|few|TRBV5-6|-
TGTGCCAGCAGCTTCCGGGGGTCCGGGACAAAAGCTTTCTTT
CASSFRGSGTKAFF
>TRBJ2-5|-|TRBV7-9|-
TGTGCCAGCAGCTTAGAGGCCGCAGAAGAGACCCAGTACTTC
CASSLEAAEETQYF
>TRBJ2-7|-|TRBV27|-
TGTGCCAGCAGTTCGTCGGGGCTAGCCTACGAGCAGTACTTC
CASSSSGLAYEQYF
>TRBJ2-1|-|TRBV20-1|-
TGCAGTGCTAGAGATCTAACCAGGGGCCCCTACAATGAGCAGTTCTTC
CSARDLTRGPYNEQFF
>TRBJ2-5|-|TRBV5-6|-
TGTGCCAGCAGCTCGGAACTGGCCCCGGCCCAGTACTTC
CASSSELAPAQYF
>TRBJ2-1|few|TRBV6-2/TRBV6-3|-
TGTGCCAGCAGCTTCGTGCCCTCTAATGAGCAGTTCTTC
CASSFVPSNEQFF
>TRBJ1-5|few|TRBV6-5|TRBD1
TGTGCCAGCGGGGACAGCGATCAGCCCCAGCATTTT
CASGDSDQPQHF